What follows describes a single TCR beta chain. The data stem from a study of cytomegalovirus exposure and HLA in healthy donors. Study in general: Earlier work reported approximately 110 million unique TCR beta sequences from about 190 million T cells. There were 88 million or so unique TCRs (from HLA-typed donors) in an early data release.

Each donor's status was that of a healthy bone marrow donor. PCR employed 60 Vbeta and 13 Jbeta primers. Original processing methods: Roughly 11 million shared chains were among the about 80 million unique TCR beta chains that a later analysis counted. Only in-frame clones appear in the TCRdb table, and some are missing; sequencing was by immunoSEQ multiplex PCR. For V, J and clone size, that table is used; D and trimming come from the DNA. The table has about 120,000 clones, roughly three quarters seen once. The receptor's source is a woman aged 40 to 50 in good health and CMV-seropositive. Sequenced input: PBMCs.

DNA of the CDR3: TGCAGCGTGGAGGGGGACAGGGGGACTGAAGCTTTCTTT. Residues: CSVEGDRGTEAFF. The chain has TRBV29-1 and TRBJ1-1; TRBD1 aligns across 11 bases. The CDR3 has 13 residues. Germline values: CDR1 SQVTM, CDR2 ANQGSEA. The trim removed 6 bases at V and 5 bases at J, leaving 5 bases unmatched.